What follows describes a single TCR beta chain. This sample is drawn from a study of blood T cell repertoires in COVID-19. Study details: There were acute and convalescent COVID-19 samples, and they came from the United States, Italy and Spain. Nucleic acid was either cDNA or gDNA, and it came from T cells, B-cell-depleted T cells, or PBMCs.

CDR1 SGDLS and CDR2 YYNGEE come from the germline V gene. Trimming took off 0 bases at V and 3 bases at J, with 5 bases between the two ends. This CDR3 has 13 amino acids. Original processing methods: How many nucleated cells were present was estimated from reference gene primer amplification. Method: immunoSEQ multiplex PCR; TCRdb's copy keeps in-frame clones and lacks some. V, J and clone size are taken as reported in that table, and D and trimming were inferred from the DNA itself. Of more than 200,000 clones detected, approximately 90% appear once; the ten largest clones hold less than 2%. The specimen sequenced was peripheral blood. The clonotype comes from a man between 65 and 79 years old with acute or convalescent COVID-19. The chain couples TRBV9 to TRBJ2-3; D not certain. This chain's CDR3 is CASSVDYTDTQYF. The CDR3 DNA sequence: TGTGCCAGCAGCGTAGACTATACAGATACGCAGTATTTT. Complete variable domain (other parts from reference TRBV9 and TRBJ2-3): DSGVTQTPKHLITATGQRVTLRCSPRSGDLSVYWYQQSLDQGLQFLIQYYNGEERAKGNILERFSAQQFPDLHSELNLSSLELGDSALYFCASSVDYTDTQYFGPGTRLTVL.